This entry lists 16 T cell receptor beta chains sequenced from one sample in a study of CD8+ T cells in alopecia areata. Documented treatment: oral pan-JAK inhibitor, 5-10 mg twice daily. Following extraction, RNA underwent reverse transcription to cDNA, which served as the sequencing template. Method: immunoSEQ multiplex PCR; TCRdb's copy keeps in-frame clones and lacks some. The sample lists 170,000 or so clones, roughly three fifths occurring once. The sequenced sample was CD8+ T cells sorted from blood, obtained at week 24, from a patient treated with tofacitinib. The receptors come from a human donor with alopecia areata.

The gene calls are TRBV30 and TRBJ2-7; 12 bases map to TRBD2. The trim removed 8 bases at V and 7 bases at J, leaving 12 bases unmatched. Per germline, CDR1 GTSNPN and CDR2 SVGIG (reference sequence). CDR3 length: 14 amino acids. The CDR3: CASSRTSGAREQYF. DNA of the CDR3: TGTGCCAGCTCTAGGACTAGCGGGGCTAGGGAGCAGTACTTC.

The chain joins TRBV6-6 to TRBJ1-2, with 7 nucleotides matching TRBD1. The germline V gene has CDR1 MNHNY and CDR2 SVGAGI (reference sequence). The CDR3 is made up of 13 amino acids. After removal of 8 bases from V and 7 bases from J, the junction contained 10 bases not matched to a gene. The CDR3 DNA sequence: TGTGCCAGCTCACAGACAGGGTTGGGTGGCTACACCTTC. As protein: CASSQTGLGGYTF.

This clone was detected a few times. J is TRBJ1-1 and V is TRBV13, with TRBD1 as a possible D gene (6 bases). In germline, CDR1 is PRHDT, CDR2 FYEKMQ (reference sequence). V lost 5 bases, J lost 6 bases, and 7 bases lay in between. This CDR3 is 11 amino acids long. For the CDR3, the DNA is TGTGCCAGCAGCGGGGGCCCTGAAGCTTTCTTT. Its translation is CASSGGPEAFF. The whole variable domain, remainder taken from reference TRBV13 and TRBJ1-1, is AAGVIQSPRHLIKEKRETATLKCYPIPRHDTVYWYQQGPGQDPQFLISFYEKMQSDKGSIPDRFSAQQFSDYHSELNMSSLELGDSALYFCASSGGPEAFFGQGTRLTVV.

About this clone itself: Other DNA sequences in the sample encode the same CDR3. The chain combines TRBV13 with TRBJ1-2; 9 bases are shared with TRBD1. The trim removed 0 bases at V and 4 bases at J, leaving 0 bases unmatched. Germline V gives CDR1 PRHDT, CDR2 FYEKMQ (reference sequence). The CDR3 has 14 residues. CDR3 amino acids: CASSLGTGGYGYTF. The CDR3 DNA follows: TGTGCCAGCAGCTTAGGGACAGGGGGCTATGGCTACACCTTC.

This clone was observed a few times. The rearrangement joins TRBV7-9 to TRBJ2-1; no clear D. Germline V lookup: CDR1 SEHNR, CDR2 FQNEAQ (reference sequence). CDR3 length: 12 amino acids. The V end was cut by 5 bases, the J end by 4 bases, with 6 bases between. CDR3 loop: CASSLIYNEQFF. CDR3 DNA: TGTGCCAGCAGCCTTATATACAATGAGCAGTTCTTC.

The J gene is TRBJ2-5, the V gene TRBV30; D perhaps matches TRBD2 (6 bases). The last part of the DNA fits TRBJ2-7 better; the J call may be wrong. Germline CDR1 and CDR2: GTSNPN and SVGIG (reference sequence). This CDR3 is 12 amino acids long. The CDR3 here is CAWSGDSYEQYF. DNA of the CDR3: TGTGCCTGGAGTGGGGACTCTTACGAGCAGTACTTC.

V gene TRBV30 combines with J gene TRBJ2-5; no clear D gene. The CDR3 runs 10 residues. Between the trimmed V and J ends, which lost 5 bases and 2 bases, there was a span of 3 bases. Germline lookup yields CDR1 GTSNPN and CDR2 SVGIG (reference sequence). CDR3 loop: CAWGQETQYF. In DNA form, the CDR3 reads TGTGCCTGGGGACAAGAGACCCAGTACTTC.

The chain links TRBV29-1 to TRBJ1-1, with unresolved D. Per germline, CDR1 SQVTM and CDR2 ANQGSEA. V was cut by 7 bases and J by 8 bases, with 11 bases left in between. CDR3 size: 10 residues. Here the CDR3 DNA reads TGCAGCGCCCAAAGGCGAGAAGCTTTCTTT. Protein: CSAQRREAFF.

This clone appeared once. This chain connects TRBV5-4 to TRBJ2-4, with D maybe TRBD1 (6 bases). This CDR3 contains 12 residues. Looked up from germline, CDR1 is SGHNT and CDR2 is YYREEE (reference sequence). V was clipped by 4 bases and J by 6 bases, with 8 bases between them. CDR3 residues: CASSPDRNIQYF. The CDR3 DNA reads TGTGCCAGCAGCCCGGACAGAAACATTCAGTACTTC. The whole variable domain, filled in from reference TRBV5-4 and TRBJ2-4, reads ETGVTQSPTHLIKTRGQQVTLRCSSQSGHNTVSWYQQALGQGPQFIFQYYREEENGRGNFPPRFSGLQFPNYSSELNVNALELDDSALYLCASSPDRNIQYFGAGTRLSVL.

V is TRBV27 and J is TRBJ1-5; D remains ambiguous. V lost 7 bases and J 6 bases, leaving 16 bases between the germline ends. The V gene's germline CDR1 is MNHEY and CDR2 SMNVEV (reference sequence). This CDR3 comprises 14 residues. The CDR3 spells CASTAGGIGQPQHF. Written as DNA, the CDR3 is TGTGCCAGCACGGCAGGCGGGATCGGTCAGCCCCAGCATTTT.

V is TRBV4-1 and J is TRBJ1-2; D is ambiguous. Germline values: CDR1 MGHRA, CDR2 YSYEKL. This CDR3 is built from 13 residues. V was trimmed by 4 bases and J by 3 bases, leaving 9 bases between them. CDR3 in amino acids: CASSRGGDYGYTF. DNA of the CDR3: TGCGCCAGCAGCCGAGGCGGGGACTATGGCTACACCTTC.

This clone was counted between two and nine times. The J gene is TRBJ1-1, the V gene TRBV5-1; 7 nucleotides agree with TRBD1. The CDR3 totals 13 residues. The ends lost 4 bases at V and 10 bases at J; junction bases unmatched: 10. Germline V gene lookup returns CDR1 SGHRS and CDR2 YFSETQ. CDR3 coding DNA: TGCGCCAGCAGCCAAACGGACAGGCTTGGAGCTTTCTTT. Its translation is CASSQTDRLGAFF.

The chain combines TRBV5-1 with TRBJ2-5, with D tentatively TRBD1 (6 bases). From germline, CDR1 is SGHRS and CDR2 YFSETQ. V was cut by 0 bases and J by 2 bases, with 11 bases left in between. The CDR3 consists of 15 residues. This CDR3 reads CASSLAGGQQETQYF. CDR3 DNA sequence: TGCGCCAGCAGCTTGGCTGGTGGACAGCAAGAGACCCAGTACTTC.

This clone has a single count. The J gene is TRBJ2-2, the V gene TRBV2; D is uncertain. CDR1 and CDR2 (germline): SNHLY, FYNNEI. The V gene lost 0 bases and the J gene lost 3 bases, with 2 bases spanning the gap. The length of the CDR3 is 13 residues. CDR3 sequence (DNA): TGTGCCAGCAGTGAAGCGTACACCGGGGAGCTGTTTTTT. Its translation: CASSEAYTGELFF. Supplemented by reference TRBV2 and TRBJ2-2, the full variable domain reads EPEVTQTPSHQVTQMGQEVILRCVPISNHLYFYWYRQILGQKVEFLVSFYNNEISEKSEIFDDQFSVERPDGSNFTLKIRSTKLEDSAMYFCASSEAYTGELFFGEGSRLTVL.

This chain connects TRBV4-1 to TRBJ2-5; 11 bases agree with TRBD2. CDR1 is MGHRA, CDR2 YSYEKL, per germline. V shed 3 bases, J shed 4 bases, and the junction held 4 bases outside the gene matches. This CDR3 is built from 15 residues. CDR3 DNA sequence: TGCGCCAGCAGCCATAGCGGGGGGGCAGGAGAGACCCAGTACTTC. Protein product: CASSHSGGAGETQYF.

The chain couples TRBV12-5 to TRBJ1-5, with D perhaps TRBD1 (5 bases). Trimming removed 8 bases at V and 2 bases at J, with 13 bases between. Per germline, CDR1 LGHNT and CDR2 FRNRAP. This CDR3 contains 14 residues. The CDR3 region has the DNA TGTGCTAGTTGTGAGGGGCAGGGCAATCAGCCCCAGCATTTT. Amino acids: CASCEGQGNQPQHF.